The 21 T cell receptor beta chains in this list originate from one sample, sequenced in a study of OX40 agonist ivuxolimab in advanced cancers. TCRdb's table, derived via immunoSEQ multiplex PCR, lists solely in-frame clones and lacks some. The sample yields more than 70,000 clones, 70% to 90% seen once. This specimen consisted of CD4+ or CD8+ T cells sorted from blood, obtained in a trial of the OX40 agonist ivuxolimab. The receptors derive from an adult with an advanced solid tumor such as melanoma, head and neck, liver or kidney cancer.

The chain combines TRBV7-6 with TRBJ1-5, with 8 bases matching TRBD1. Germline V lookup: CDR1 SGHVS, CDR2 FNYEAQ. This CDR3 region has 14 residues. V lost 5 bases, J lost 7 bases, and 7 bases stayed unmatched. The CDR3 sequence: CASSRQGMSQPQHF. CDR3 sequence (DNA): TGTGCCAGCAGCCGACAGGGGATGAGCCAGCCCCAGCATTTT. Supplemented by reference TRBV7-6 and TRBJ1-5, the full variable domain reads GAGVSQSPRYKVTKRGQDVALRCDPISGHVSLYWYRQALGQGPEFLTYFNYEAQQDKSGLPNDRFSAERPEGSISTLTIQRTEQRDSAMYRCASSRQGMSQPQHFGDGTRLSIL.

The chain has TRBV4-2 and TRBJ1-2; D is perhaps TRBD1 (5 bases). In germline, CDR1 is LGHNA, CDR2 YNFKEQ. The V gene lost 0 bases and the J gene lost 7 bases, with 15 bases spanning the gap. This CDR3 spans 15 amino acids. The CDR3 loop is CASSQEFSREGGYTF. The DNA for the CDR3 is TGTGCCAGCAGCCAAGAGTTTAGCAGGGAGGGTGGCTACACCTTC.

This clone was seen just once. This CDR3 reads CASSYSGEGGYTF. In nucleotides, the CDR3 is TGTGCCAGCAGTTACTCGGGGGAAGGAGGCTACACCTTC. The chain links TRBV6-5 to TRBJ1-2, with D perhaps matching TRBD1 (5 bases). The CDR3 runs to 13 residues. Trimming left V 0 bases short and J 8 bases short, with 10 bases between. Looked up from germline, CDR1 is MNHEY and CDR2 is SVGAGI.

The chain uses TRBV19 and TRBJ2-4; D is possibly TRBD2 (5 bases). The V gene's germline CDR1 is LNHDA and CDR2 SQIVND (reference sequence). The CDR3 contains 17 residues. V lost 3 bases, J lost 0 bases, and 15 bases lay in between. CDR3 loop: CASSMGSGLLAKNIQYF. For the CDR3, the DNA is TGTGCCAGTAGTATGGGCTCGGGGTTACTAGCCAAAAACATTCAGTACTTC.

This sequence joins TRBV12-5 and TRBJ2-5; the D is unclear. Germline loops: CDR1 LGHNT, CDR2 FRNRAP. This CDR3 has 14 residues. Trimming removed 7 bases at V and 1 base at J, with 13 bases between. The CDR3 spells CASVLDISQETQYF. The CDR3 nucleotides are TGTGCTAGTGTCCTCGACATTTCCCAAGAGACCCAGTACTTC.

This clone was observed once. J is TRBJ1-2 and V is TRBV5-1; TRBD1 agrees at 7 bases. From germline, CDR1 is SGHRS and CDR2 YFSETQ. After removal of 6 bases from V and 4 bases from J, the junction contained 6 bases not matched to a gene. The CDR3 is made up of 13 amino acids. DNA for the CDR3: TGCGCCAGCAAGGGGACAGACTCCTATGGCTACACCTTC. It translates to CASKGTDSYGYTF.

This chain connects TRBV11-2 to TRBJ1-4; D unclear. Germline lookup yields CDR1 SGHAT and CDR2 FQNNGV. This CDR3 spans 15 amino acids. V shed 1 base and J shed 5 bases, with 11 bases lying between them. CDR3 loop: CASSLGGDLNEKLFF. The CDR3 nucleotides are TGTGCCAGCAGCTTAGGAGGCGACCTAAATGAAAAACTGTTTTTT.

J is TRBJ2-7 and V is TRBV29-1; possible D gene TRBD2, 7 bases. Germline values: CDR1 SQVTM, CDR2 ANQGSEA. V was clipped by 7 bases and J by 5 bases, with 18 bases between them. The CDR3 runs to 13 residues. The DNA for the CDR3 is TGCAGCGCCTCCGGAGGGGGGGGCCACGAGCAGTACTTC. Protein sequence: CSASGGGGHEQYF.

The chain employs TRBV30 and TRBJ2-7; possibly TRBD1 or TRBD2 for D (5 bases each). This CDR3 region has 13 residues. Germline V lookup: CDR1 GTSNPN, CDR2 SVGIG (reference sequence). V was trimmed by 0 bases and J by 6 bases, leaving 12 bases between them. CDR3 coding DNA: TGTGCCTGGAGTGTAGAGGGGCGTGGCGAGCAGTACTTC. It yields the protein CAWSVEGRGEQYF.

This clone has only a few counts. The chain employs TRBV2 and TRBJ1-2; D gene uncertain. V lost 5 bases, J lost 5 bases, and 12 bases lay in between. The CDR3 is 13 residues long. Looked up from germline, CDR1 is SNHLY and CDR2 is FYNNEI. The CDR3 sequence: CASSKEGEYGYTF. As DNA, the CDR3 is TGTGCCAGCAGTAAGGAGGGCGAGTATGGCTACACCTTC. The full variable domain, in which reference TRBV2 and TRBJ1-2 provide the parts outside the CDR3, is EPEVTQTPSHQVTQMGQEVILRCVPISNHLYFYWYRQILGQKVEFLVSFYNNEISEKSEIFDDQFSVERPDGSNFTLKIRSTKLEDSAMYFCASSKEGEYGYTFGSGTRLTVV.

The chain links TRBV7-3 to TRBJ2-7; 8 nucleotides agree with TRBD2. The CDR3 covers 13 residues. Germline CDR1 reads SGHTA; CDR2 reads FQGTGA. V dropped 3 bases and J dropped 7; count of bases not matched to a gene: 5. CDR3 protein: CASSFPPSGEQYF. CDR3 DNA sequence: TGTGCCAGCAGCTTCCCCCCTAGCGGGGAGCAGTACTTC.

This clone was counted once. V is TRBV4-2 and J is TRBJ2-7, with a tentative D call TRBD2 (6 bases). CDR1 and CDR2 (germline): LGHNA, YNFKEQ. The V gene lost 1 base and the J gene lost 0 bases, with 13 bases spanning the gap. The CDR3 totals 16 residues. CDR3 sequence reads: CASSQVAGQSSYEQYF. The CDR3 region has the DNA TGTGCCAGCAGCCAAGTGGCGGGGCAGAGCTCCTACGAGCAGTACTTC.

The chain uses TRBV30 and TRBJ2-1; D is undetermined. This CDR3 is built from 13 residues. V lost 0 bases and J lost 5, with 8 bases in between. CDR1 and CDR2 from the germline V gene are GTSNPN and SVGIG (reference sequence). The CDR3 DNA follows: TGTGCCTGGAGTGTCTCCCGAGACAATGAGCAGTTCTTC. Protein: CAWSVSRDNEQFF.

The CDR3 DNA sequence: TGTGCCAGTAGTACGAGTGTGGCGGGAAGCACAGATACGCAGTATTTT. Amino acid sequence: CASSTSVAGSTDTQYF. The rearrangement uses TRBV19 and TRBJ2-3; perhaps TRBD2 as D (6 bases). The CDR3 loop spans 16 amino acids. With 4 bases removed from V and 0 bases from J, the gap between germline ends came to 14 bases. Germline CDR1 and CDR2: LNHDA and SQIVND (reference sequence).

This rearrangement joins TRBV27 to TRBJ2-2, with D unclear. There are 16 residues in the CDR3. V was trimmed by 6 bases and J by 3 bases, leaving 17 bases between them. CDR1 MNHEY and CDR2 SMNVEV come from the germline V gene (reference sequence). CDR3 nucleotide sequence: TGTGCCAGCAGCACCACCCAGGACCGAGACACCGGGGAGCTGTTTTTT. Translated: CASSTTQDRDTGELFF.

V usage is TRBV28 and J usage is TRBJ2-5; 7 bases line up with TRBD2. The last part of the DNA fits TRBJ2-7 better; the J call may be wrong. CDR3 length: 14 amino acids. CDR1 and CDR2 (germline): MDHEN, SYDVKM. The CDR3 DNA reads TGTGCCAGCAGTCCCGGGGGGAGTTACTACGAGCAGTACTTC. Translating gives CASSPGGSYYEQYF.

The chain has TRBV27 and TRBJ1-6; TRBD1 matches 8 bases. Trimming took 9 bases from V and 1 from J; bases not matched to a gene: 14. This CDR3 has 18 amino acids. The germline V gene encodes CDR1 MNHEY and CDR2 SMNVEV (reference sequence). CDR3 in amino acids: CASSRTGRSGSYNSPLHF. CDR3 bases: TGTGCCAGTTCGAGGACAGGGAGGTCCGGATCCTATAATTCACCCCTCCACTTT.

About this clone itself: Other DNA sequences of this sample code for an identical CDR3. This chain connects TRBV28 to TRBJ2-1; no clear D gene. Germline CDR1 reads MDHEN; CDR2 reads SYDVKM. This CDR3 is built from 11 residues. V was trimmed by 4 bases and J by 12 bases, leaving 10 bases between them. The CDR3 DNA reads TGTGCCAGCAGTTCCCCAGTTGGGCAGTTCTTC. It is translated as CASSSPVGQFF.

The V and J genes are TRBV4-1 and TRBJ1-1, with D unresolved. The V end was cut by 1 base, the J end by 4 bases, with 10 bases between. Germline CDR1 and CDR2: MGHRA and YSYEKL. The CDR3 runs 14 residues. For the CDR3, the DNA is TGCGCCAGCAGCCAAGTACTGGTGGTCACTGAAGCTTTCTTT. Translation: CASSQVLVVTEAFF.

V is TRBV7-2 and J is TRBJ2-7; TRBD1 matches 12 bases. Trimming cost V 1 base and J 4 bases; bases outside gene matches: 5. This CDR3 is 16 amino acids long. Germline CDR1 reads SGHTA; CDR2 reads FQGNSA. CDR3 nucleotides: TGTGCCAGCAGCTTAGATTCGGGACAGGGGGCTTACGAGCAGTACTTC. Translated: CASSLDSGQGAYEQYF. The full variable domain, in which reference TRBV7-2 and TRBJ2-7 provide the parts outside the CDR3, is GAGVSQSPSNKVTEKGKDVELRCDPISGHTALYWYRQSLGQGLEFLIYFQGNSAPDKSGLPSDRFSAERTGGSVSTLTIQRTQQEDSAVYLCASSLDSGQGAYEQYFGPGTRLTVT.

This chain's CDR3 is CSADRGRDTQYF. The CDR3 DNA sequence: TGCAGCGCCGACAGGGGGAGGGATACGCAGTATTTT. This chain links TRBV29-1 with TRBJ2-3; 9 bases fit TRBD1. The ends lost 7 bases at V and 6 bases at J; junction bases unmatched: 5. CDR1 and CDR2 (germline): SQVTM, ANQGSEA. The CDR3 is 12 residues long.